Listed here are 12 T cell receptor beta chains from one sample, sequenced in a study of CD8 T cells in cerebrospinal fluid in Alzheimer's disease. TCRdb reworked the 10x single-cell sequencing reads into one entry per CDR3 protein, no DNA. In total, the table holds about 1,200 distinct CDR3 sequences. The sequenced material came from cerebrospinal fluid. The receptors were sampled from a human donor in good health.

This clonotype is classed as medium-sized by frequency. The CDR3: CASSPGTVYGYTF. The chain combines TRBV5-6 with TRBJ1-2; TCRdb's D gene call, TRBD1, goes unchecked for lack of DNA. This CDR3 has 13 amino acids. Germline-derived CDR1 and CDR2 are SGHDT and YYEEEE.

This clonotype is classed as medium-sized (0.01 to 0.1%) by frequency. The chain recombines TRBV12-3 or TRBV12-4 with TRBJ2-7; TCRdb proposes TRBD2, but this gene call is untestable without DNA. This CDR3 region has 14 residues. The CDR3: CASSPSASTYEQYF.

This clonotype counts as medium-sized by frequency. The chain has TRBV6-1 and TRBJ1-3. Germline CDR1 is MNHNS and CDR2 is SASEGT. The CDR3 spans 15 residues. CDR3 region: CASSSTGISGNTIYF.

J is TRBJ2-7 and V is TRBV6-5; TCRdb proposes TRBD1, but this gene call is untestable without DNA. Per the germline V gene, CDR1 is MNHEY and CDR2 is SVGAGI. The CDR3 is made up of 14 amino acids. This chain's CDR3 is CASRGTGGSYEQYF.

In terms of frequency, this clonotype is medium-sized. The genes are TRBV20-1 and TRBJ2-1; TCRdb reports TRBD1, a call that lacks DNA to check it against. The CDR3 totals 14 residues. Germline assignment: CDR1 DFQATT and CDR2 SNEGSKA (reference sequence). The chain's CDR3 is CSVGDSLTPNEQFF.

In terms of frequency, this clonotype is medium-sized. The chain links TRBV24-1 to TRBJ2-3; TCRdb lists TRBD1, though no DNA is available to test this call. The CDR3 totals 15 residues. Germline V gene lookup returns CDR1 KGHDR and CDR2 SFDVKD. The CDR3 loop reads CATSDLTGRADTQYF.

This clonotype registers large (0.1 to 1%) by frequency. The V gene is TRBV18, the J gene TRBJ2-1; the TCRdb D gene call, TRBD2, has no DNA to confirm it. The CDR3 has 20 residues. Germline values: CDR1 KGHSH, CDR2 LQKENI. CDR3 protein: CASSTTRGRLAGGPYNEQFF.

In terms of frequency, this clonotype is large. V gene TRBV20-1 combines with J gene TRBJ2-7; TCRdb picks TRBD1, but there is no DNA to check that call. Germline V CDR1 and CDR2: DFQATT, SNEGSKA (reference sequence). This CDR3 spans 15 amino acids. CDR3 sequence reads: CSARDVNRGIYEQYF.

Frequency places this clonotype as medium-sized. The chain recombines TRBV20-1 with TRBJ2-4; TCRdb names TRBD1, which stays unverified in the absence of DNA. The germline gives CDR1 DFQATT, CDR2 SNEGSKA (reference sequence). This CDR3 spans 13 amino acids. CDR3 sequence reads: CSAIGGPKNIQYF.

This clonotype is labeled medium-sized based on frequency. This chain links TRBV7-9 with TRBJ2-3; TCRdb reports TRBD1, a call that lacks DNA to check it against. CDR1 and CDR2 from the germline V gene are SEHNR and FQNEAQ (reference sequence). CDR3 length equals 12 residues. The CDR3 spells CAGKGGTDTQYF.

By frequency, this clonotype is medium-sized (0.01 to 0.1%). This chain's CDR3 is CSARDLLGLAGGPGTDTQYF. The V call is TRBV20-1, the J call TRBJ2-3; checking the TCRdb D call of TRBD2 is not possible without DNA. Germline CDR1 reads DFQATT; CDR2 reads SNEGSKA (reference sequence). The CDR3 has 20 residues.

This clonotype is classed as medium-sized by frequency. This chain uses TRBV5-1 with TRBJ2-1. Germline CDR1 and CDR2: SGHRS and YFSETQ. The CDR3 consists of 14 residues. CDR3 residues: CASTPFLLHNEQFF.